The present entry profiles one TCR beta chain with its context. What it binds is unknown. Treatment in this sample: roughly nine-day PBMC culture with coronavirus spike peptide pools or control peptides (ViraFEST assay). Researchers used the Oncomine TCR Beta short-read assay to sequence DNA from cultured CD4+ T cells. MiXCR, run by TCRdb on the PCR reads, gives a single entry per CDR3 protein. The table records 20,000 or so distinct CDR3 sequences, about 27% of them present only once. These data originate in a study of vaccination and CD4 T cells after COVID-19. Turning to the study itself: Four females and six males made up the convalescents, with two Hispanic.

Germline assignment: CDR1 SGDLS and CDR2 YYNGEE. The length of the CDR3 is 15 residues. The J segment lost 5 bases and the V segment lost 4 bases, leaving 6 bases of the junction unmatched. Sequencing was carried out using cultured CD4+ T cells from blood. The TCR sequence derives from a human donor with COVID-19. The J gene is TRBJ1-5, the V gene TRBV9; 10 bases match TRBD1. The CDR3 DNA is TGTGCCAGCAGCCCTTCGACAGGGGGCCATCAGCCCCAGCATTTT. Protein product: CASSPSTGGHQPQHF.